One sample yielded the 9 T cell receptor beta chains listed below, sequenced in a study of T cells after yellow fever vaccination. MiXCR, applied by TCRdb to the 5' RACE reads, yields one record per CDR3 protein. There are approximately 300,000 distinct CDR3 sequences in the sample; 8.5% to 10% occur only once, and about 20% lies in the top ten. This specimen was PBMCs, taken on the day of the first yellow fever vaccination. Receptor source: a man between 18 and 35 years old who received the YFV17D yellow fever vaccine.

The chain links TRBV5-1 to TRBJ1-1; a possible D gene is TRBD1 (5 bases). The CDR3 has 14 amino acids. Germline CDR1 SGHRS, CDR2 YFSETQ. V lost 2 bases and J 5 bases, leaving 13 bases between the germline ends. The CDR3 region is CASSFGSGETEAFF. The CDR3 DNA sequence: TGCGCCAGCAGCTTTGGGTCGGGGGAGACTGAAGCTTTCTTT.

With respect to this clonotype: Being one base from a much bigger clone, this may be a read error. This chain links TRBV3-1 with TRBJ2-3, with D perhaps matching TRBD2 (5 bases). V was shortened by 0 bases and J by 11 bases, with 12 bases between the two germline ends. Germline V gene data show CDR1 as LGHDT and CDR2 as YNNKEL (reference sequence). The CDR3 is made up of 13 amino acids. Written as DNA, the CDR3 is TGTGCCAGCAGCCAAGAATATCGGGGTAAGCAGTATTTT. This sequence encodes CASSQEYRGKQYF.

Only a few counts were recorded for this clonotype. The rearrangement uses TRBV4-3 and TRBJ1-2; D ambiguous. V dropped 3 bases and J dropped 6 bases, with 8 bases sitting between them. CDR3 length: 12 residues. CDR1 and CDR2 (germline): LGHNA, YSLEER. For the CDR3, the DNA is TGCGCCAGCAGCCAGGGGTCTAATGGCTACACCTTC. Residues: CASSQGSNGYTF.

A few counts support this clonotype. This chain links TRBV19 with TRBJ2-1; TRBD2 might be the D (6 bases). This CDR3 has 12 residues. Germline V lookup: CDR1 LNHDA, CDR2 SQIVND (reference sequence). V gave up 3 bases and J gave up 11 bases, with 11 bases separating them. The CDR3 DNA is TGTGCCAGTAGTATTGCGGGGCAGCAGCAGTTCTTC. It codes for CASSIAGQQQFF.

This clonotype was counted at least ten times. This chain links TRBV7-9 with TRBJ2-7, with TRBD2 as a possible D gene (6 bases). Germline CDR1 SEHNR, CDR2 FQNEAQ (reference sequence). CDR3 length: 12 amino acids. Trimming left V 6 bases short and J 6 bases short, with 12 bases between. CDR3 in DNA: TGTGCCAGCAGGCGACTAGAGGGCGAGCAGTACTTC. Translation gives CASRRLEGEQYF.

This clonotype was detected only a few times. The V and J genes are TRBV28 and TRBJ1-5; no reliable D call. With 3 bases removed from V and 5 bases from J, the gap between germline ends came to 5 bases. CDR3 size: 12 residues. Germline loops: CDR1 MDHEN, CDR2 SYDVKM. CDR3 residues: CASSFSYQPQHF. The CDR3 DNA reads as TGTGCCAGCAGTTTCTCATATCAGCCCCAGCATTTT.

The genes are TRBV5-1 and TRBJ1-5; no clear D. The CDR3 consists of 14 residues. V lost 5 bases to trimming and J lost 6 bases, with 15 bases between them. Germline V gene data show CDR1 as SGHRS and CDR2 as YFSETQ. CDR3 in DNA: TGCGCCAGCAGTCCGGAGGGAGGAAGTCAGCCCCAGCATTTT. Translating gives CASSPEGGSQPQHF.

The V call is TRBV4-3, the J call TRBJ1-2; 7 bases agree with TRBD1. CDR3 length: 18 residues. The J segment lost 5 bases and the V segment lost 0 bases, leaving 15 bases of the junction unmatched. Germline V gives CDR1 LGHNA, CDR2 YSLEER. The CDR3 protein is CASSQERRGPGRGYGYTF. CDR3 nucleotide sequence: TGCGCCAGCAGCCAAGAACGCAGGGGACCAGGCAGGGGGTATGGCTACACCTTC.

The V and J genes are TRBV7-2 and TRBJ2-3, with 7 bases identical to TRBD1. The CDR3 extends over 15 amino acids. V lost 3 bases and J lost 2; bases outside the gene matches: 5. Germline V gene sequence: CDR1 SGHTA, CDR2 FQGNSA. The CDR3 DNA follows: TGTGCCAGCAGCTTTGACAGGGCCCCCACAGATACGCAGTATTTT. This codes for CASSFDRAPTDTQYF.